Listed below are T cell receptor beta chains from one sample, sequenced in a study of sequential checkpoint blockade in melanoma. Generated by immunoSEQ multiplex PCR, the TCRdb table keeps only in-frame clones and is missing some. The sample consists of approximately 2,200 clones, 23% of them appearing once. This specimen consisted of tumor tissue (inferred from file names), obtained from a patient given nivolumab and ipilimumab in sequence. These receptors all stem from a human donor with melanoma. The CDR3 runs from the conserved cysteine through the conserved F or W. The D gene is left open where the match is weak. Expanded clones are given a class, and other clones once, few, many or no size at all.

j_gene | d_gene | v_gene | abundance | CDR3nt | CDR3aa
TRBJ1-1 | NA | TRBV14 | NA | TGTGCCAGCAGCCAAGACTTCCGGGGGGCCGGGGCTTTCTTT | CASSQDFRGAGAFF
TRBJ2-7 | TRBD1 | TRBV11-3 | medium-sized | TGTGCCAGCAGCACTGGACAGGGGGTCTCCTACGAGCAGTACTTC | CASSTGQGVSYEQYF
TRBJ2-5 | NA | TRBV19 | once | TGTGCCAGTAAAGGTCGGGGATGGAGAGAGACCCAGTACTTC | CASKGRGWRETQYF
TRBJ2-5 | TRBD2 | TRBV10-3 | few | TGTGCCATCAGTGAGGCGGGAGTCCAAGAGACCCAGTACTTC | CAISEAGVQETQYF
TRBJ1-1 | TRBD1 | TRBV19 | few | TGTGCCAGTACGACAGGGCGGGTGGGCACTGAAGCTTTCTTT | CASTTGRVGTEAFF
TRBJ2-1 | TRBD2 | TRBV15 | NA | TGTGCCACCAGCTCATTTCCCGTATCTAGCGGCTCCTACAATGAGCAGTTCTTC | CATSSFPVSSGSYNEQFF
TRBJ1-2 | NA | TRBV6-8 | few | TGTGCCAGCAGAACAGACCAAATCTATGGCTACACCTTC | CASRTDQIYGYTF
TRBJ1-3 | NA | TRBV14 | few | TGTGCCAGCAGCCACAAACAGTCCTCTGGAAACACCATATATTTT | CASSHKQSSGNTIYF
TRBJ2-1 | NA | TRBV11-3 | medium-sized | TGTGCCAGCAGCTTAAGCCGGGAGAGGAACAATGAGCAGTTCTTC | CASSLSRERNNEQFF
TRBJ2-3 | TRBD2 | TRBV6-8 | few | TGTGCCAGCAGTTTATCGCCGGGACTAGCGGGAGTAAGGGCGCAGTATTTT | CASSLSPGLAGVRAQYF
TRBJ1-1 | NA | TRBV19 | NA | TGTGCCAGTAGTATTTCCGGTGAAGCTTTCTTT | CASSISGEAFF
TRBJ2-5 | TRBD1 | TRBV29-1 | NA | TGCAGCGTTACTGGGACAGGGGGATTGGAGACCCAGTACTTC | CSVTGTGGLETQYF
TRBJ2-5 | NA | TRBV18 | NA | TGTGCCAGCTCACCAGATTGGGAGACCCAGTACTTC | CASSPDWETQYF
TRBJ2-7 | TRBD2 | TRBV28 | NA | TGTGCCAGCAGTTCGACTAGCGGGCCGGGAAAGGGGCAGTACTTC | CASSSTSGPGKGQYF
TRBJ1-2 | NA | TRBV28 | NA | TGTGCCAGCAGTTTAACAGGGTACTATGGCTACACCTTC | CASSLTGYYGYTF
TRBJ2-7 | NA | TRBV9 | few | TGTGCCAGCAGCGTAGGAGGAGGACTCCTACAGGAGCAGTACTTC | CASSVGGGLLQEQYF
TRBJ2-1 | NA | TRBV6-8 | NA | TGTGCCAGCAGTGACTCTGAAGCCCCTCATGAGCAGTTCTTC | CASSDSEAPHEQFF
TRBJ1-2 | NA | TRBV11-3 | medium-sized | TGTGCCAGCAGCCCCGGCGCAGGCTCTAACTATGGCTACACCTTC | CASSPGAGSNYGYTF
TRBJ2-1 | TRBD2 | TRBV19 | NA | TGTGCCAGTAACCCGAGGCTAGCGGGAGCCCTGGGTGTAGGCAATGAGCAGTTCTTC | CASNPRLAGALGVGNEQFF
TRBJ2-1 | NA | TRBV7-2 | NA | TGTGCCAGCAATTCGGGTATCGGCTCGGAGCAGTTCTTC | CASNSGIGSEQFF
TRBJ2-1 | TRBD2 | TRBV11-3 | few | TGTGCCAGCAGCCGTCGGACTAGCGGGGGGGGCAATGAGCAGTTCTTC | CASSRRTSGGGNEQFF
TRBJ2-7 | TRBD1 | TRBV28 | few | TGTGCCAGCGCTCCGACAGGGTTCGAGCAGTACTTC | CASAPTGFEQYF
TRBJ1-5 | NA | TRBV7-1 | many | TGTGCCAGCTCAGGGGATGCTAATCAGCCCCAGCATTTT | CASSGDANQPQHF
TRBJ2-1 | TRBD2 | TRBV28 | few | TGTGCCAGCAGCCCCCTAGCGGGGTACAATGAGCAGTTCTTC | CASSPLAGYNEQFF
TRBJ1-1 | TRBD1 | TRBV6-8 | few | TGTGCCACCGCCTCAGGCCAGGGGGCTTTTGAAGCTTTCTTT | CATASGQGAFEAFF
TRBJ2-5 | NA | TRBV9 | NA | TGTGCCAGCAGCCCCGGAGGGTTGGAGACCCAGTACTTC | CASSPGGLETQYF
TRBJ2-5 | TRBD2 | TRBV11-3 | medium-sized | TGTGCCAGCAGCAAGGGACTAGCGGGAGGGCAAGAGACCCAGTACTTC | CASSKGLAGGQETQYF
TRBJ2-7 | TRBD2 | TRBV11-3 | large | TGTGCCAGCAGCTTAACCCCAACTAGCGGGAGGGCTTCTAAGGTCGAGCAGTACTTC | CASSLTPTSGRASKVEQYF
TRBJ1-1 | TRBD1 | TRBV6-8 | NA | TGTGCCAGCAGCCAAAACAGGGGGCCCGTATTAGAAGCTTTCTTT | CASSQNRGPVLEAFF
TRBJ1-1 | NA | TRBV11-3 | medium-sized | TGTGCCAGCAGCTCGGGCACGGTGAACACTGAAGCTTTCTTT | CASSSGTVNTEAFF
TRBJ2-1 | NA | TRBV11-3 | medium-sized | TGTGCCAGCAGCTTACGGGTTGGCCCTACCCACAATGAGCAGTTCTTC | CASSLRVGPTHNEQFF
TRBJ2-3 | NA | TRBV19 | NA | TGTGCCAGTAGGATGGACTTAACTAGCACAGATACGCAGTATTTT | CASRMDLTSTDTQYF
TRBJ2-3 | NA | TRBV28 | NA | TGTGCCAGCAGTTTATGGGGCACCCCAAGCTCAGATACGCAGTATTTT | CASSLWGTPSSDTQYF
TRBJ2-5 | NA | TRBV9 | medium-sized | TGTGCCAGCAGCAACGCCGGCGGAGTAGGACTTTCCCGTGAAATCCTGTACTTC | CASSNAGGVGLSREILYF
TRBJ2-7 | TRBD2 | TRBV6-8 | few | TGTGCCAGCAGACCAACTAGCGGGAGTATCTACGAGCAGTACTTC | CASRPTSGSIYEQYF
TRBJ2-7 | NA | TRBV5-1 | NA | TGCGCCAGCAGCTTCCAAGCCAGAGACAAGGACGAGCAGTACTTC | CASSFQARDKDEQYF
TRBJ2-1 | NA | TRBV9 | NA | TGTGCCAGCAGCGTAGGGTGGGGGGAAAACAATGAGCAGTTCTTC | CASSVGWGENNEQFF
TRBJ2-4 | NA | TRBV19 | few | TGTGCCAGTAGTATATTTGGGGAAATAGCCAAAAACATTCAGTACTTC | CASSIFGEIAKNIQYF
TRBJ1-2 | TRBD1 | TRBV18 | NA | TGTGCCAGCTCACCAGACAGGGACGGGAGTGGCTACACCTTC | CASSPDRDGSGYTF
TRBJ1-1 | TRBD1 | TRBV10-3 | medium-sized | TGTGCCATCAGTGAGTCCCGAGGGACAGCTAACACTGAAGCTTTCTTT | CAISESRGTANTEAFF
TRBJ1-5 | NA | TRBV25-1 | NA | TGTGCCAGCAGTGTCGCGGGGGAAGGGAATCAGCCCCAGCATTTT | CASSVAGEGNQPQHF
TRBJ2-2 | NA | TRBV11-3 | medium-sized | TGTGCCAGCAGCTTGGCTGTAGCGTCGGCCGGGGAGCTGTTTTTT | CASSLAVASAGELFF
TRBJ2-7 | NA | TRBV9 | NA | TGTGCCAGCAGTGAGGGTGTCGGATTCTCCTACTTCTCCTACGAGCAGTACTTC | CASSEGVGFSYFSYEQYF
TRBJ2-7 | TRBD2 | TRBV6-8 | medium-sized | TGTGCCAGCACTAAGGACACTAGCGGGAGTGTAAGTGAGCAGTACTTC | CASTKDTSGSVSEQYF
TRBJ2-5 | TRBD1 | TRBV11-3 | many | TGTGCCAGCAGCTTAACGGGACAGTCCCAAGAGACCCAGTACTTC | CASSLTGQSQETQYF